The 3 T cell receptor beta chains in this list originate from one sample, sequenced in a study of blood T cell repertoires in COVID-19. Using immunoSEQ multiplex PCR, the repertoire was profiled, and TCRdb retains in-frame clones only, with some absent. Altogether more than 250,000 clones are present, roughly 89% being singletons, with the ten largest covering 1.7%. Source material: PBMCs or T cells enriched from blood (not recorded which). The receptors shown here come from a woman between 18 and 30 years old with acute COVID-19.

This clone has a handful of counts. V is TRBV18 and J is TRBJ1-1; no clear D. Trimming cost V 2 bases and J 5 bases, with 18 bases left between them. Germline CDR1 is KGHSH and CDR2 is LQKENI. The CDR3 runs to 16 residues. This CDR3 is CASSPYSQRGETEAFF. Here the CDR3 DNA reads TGTGCCAGCTCACCATATTCTCAACGTGGGGAGACTGAAGCTTTCTTT.

V and J are TRBV6-6 and TRBJ2-1; 7 bases are shared with TRBD2. From germline, CDR1 is MNHNY and CDR2 SVGAGI (reference sequence). V shed 5 bases and J 0 bases; nucleotides not matched to a gene: 13. This CDR3 contains 18 residues. CDR3: CASSPLSGGLSSYNEQFF. CDR3 nucleotides: TGTGCCAGCAGTCCCCTTTCGGGAGGCCTAAGCTCCTACAATGAGCAGTTCTTC.

The rearrangement uses TRBV7-2 and TRBJ1-1; tentative D call: TRBD1 (5 bases). The CDR3 runs 13 residues. CDR1 and CDR2 from the germline V gene are SGHTA and FQGNSA. The ends were cut back, 2 bases at V and 5 bases at J, with 9 bases in the middle. DNA for the CDR3: TGTGCCAGCAGCTTATCCAGGGCTACTGAAGCTTTCTTT. This translates into CASSLSRATEAFF.